This T cell receptor beta chain came from a study of blood T cell repertoires in COVID-19. Seattle patient enrollment occurred during active infection, with longitudinal follow-up thereafter. CDR1 and CDR2 from the germline V gene are LGHDT and YNNKEL (reference sequence). The CDR3 covers 19 residues. Trimming shortened V by 0 bases and J by 8 bases, and 28 bases separated the two germline ends. The table came from immunoSEQ multiplex PCR; TCRdb's copy has only in-frame clones and leaves some out. The sample includes about 230,000 clones, 86% of them seen just once. The chain uses TRBV3-1 (or the pseudogene TRBV3-2) and TRBJ2-5; D may be TRBD1 (6 bases). The specimen was peripheral blood. The sequence came from a man in his fifties with COVID-19, enrolled during active disease. The CDR3 protein is CASSQDPMNVRDTRSTQYF. CDR3 DNA sequence: TGTGCCAGCAGCCAAGACCCCATGAACGTCCGGGACACTCGTAGCACCCAGTACTTC.